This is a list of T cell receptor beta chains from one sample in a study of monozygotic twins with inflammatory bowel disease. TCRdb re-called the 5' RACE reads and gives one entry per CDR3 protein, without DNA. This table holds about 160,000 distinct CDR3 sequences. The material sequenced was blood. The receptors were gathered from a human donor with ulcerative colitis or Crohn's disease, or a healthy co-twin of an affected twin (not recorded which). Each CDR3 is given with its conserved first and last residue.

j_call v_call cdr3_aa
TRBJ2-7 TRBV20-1 CSASPGTGYGSYEQYF
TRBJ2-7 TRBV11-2 CASSLDKGGRYEQYF
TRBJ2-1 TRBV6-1 CASSPRADGVYNEQFF
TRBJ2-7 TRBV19 CASSDRQGREYF
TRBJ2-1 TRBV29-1 CSVDGGPGNEQFF
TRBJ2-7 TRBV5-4 CASSASPRGPPLYEQYF
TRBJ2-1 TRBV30 CAFQGSSYNEQFF
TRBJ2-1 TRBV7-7 CASSLSQGRDEQFF
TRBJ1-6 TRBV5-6 CASSLRFGQLSSPLHF
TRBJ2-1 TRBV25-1 CASSDLRRGGYEQFF
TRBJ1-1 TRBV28 CASSRARFEAFF
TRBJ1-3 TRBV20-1 CSAREGRGNTIYF
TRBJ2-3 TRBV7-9 CAIRIGHSIRGTDTQYF
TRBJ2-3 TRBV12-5 CASGLMEGGTQYF
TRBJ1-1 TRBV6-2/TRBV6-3 CASRRNGLNTEAFF
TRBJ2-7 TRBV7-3 CASSLERPYEQYF
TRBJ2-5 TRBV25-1 CASSEHRHQETQYF
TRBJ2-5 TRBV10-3 CAISESGHPQETQYF
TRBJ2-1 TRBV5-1 CASSLGQGASIEQFF
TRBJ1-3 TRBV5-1 CASTTTGSGNTIYF
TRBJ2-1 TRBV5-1 CASTLTSGTNNEQFF
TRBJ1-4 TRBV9 CASSVSAGGVSNEKLFF
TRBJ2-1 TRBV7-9 CASSLTSSPYNEQFF
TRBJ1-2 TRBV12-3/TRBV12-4 CASSRGTDTYGYTF
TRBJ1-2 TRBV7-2 CASSLAAAGAYGYTF
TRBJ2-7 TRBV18 CASSPENGWWQYF
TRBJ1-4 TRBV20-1 CSAPDLGGGEKLFF
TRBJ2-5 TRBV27 CASTPKGASQETQYF
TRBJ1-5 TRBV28 CASSLGGAGSSQPQHF
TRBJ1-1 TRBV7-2 CASSPRTGSHTEAFF
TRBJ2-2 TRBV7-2 CASSPLAGVGGELFF
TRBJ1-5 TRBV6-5 CASTKGTGQGYSNQPQHF
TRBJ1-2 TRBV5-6 CASSLKGKANYGYTF
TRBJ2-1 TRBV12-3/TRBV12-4 CASSPLLAGGEQFF
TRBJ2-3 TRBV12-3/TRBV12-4 CASSFGLAGGTQYF
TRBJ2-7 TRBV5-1 CASSSEGGILSTGEQYF
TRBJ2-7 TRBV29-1 CSVRGNGYEQYF
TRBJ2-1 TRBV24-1 CATSDLKSIGEQFF
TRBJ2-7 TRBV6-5 CASRYSPDPAYEQYF
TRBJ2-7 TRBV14 CASSQVGAVYEQYF
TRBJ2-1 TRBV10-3 CAALRTGTYNEQFF
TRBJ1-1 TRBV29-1 CSVQGVMNTEAFF
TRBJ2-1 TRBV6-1 CASNPLAGGYNEQFF
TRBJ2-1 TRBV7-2 CASSRIDNEQFF
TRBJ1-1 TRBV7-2 CASSLDRMNTEAFF
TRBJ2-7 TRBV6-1 CASGGYRTSYEQYF
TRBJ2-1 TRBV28 CASGPSVNSYNEQFF
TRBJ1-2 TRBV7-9 CASSPQGLRPSTF
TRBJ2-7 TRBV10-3 CAISEAPGREYEQYF
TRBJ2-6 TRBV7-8 CASSLELAGGVTGANVLTF
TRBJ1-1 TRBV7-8 CASSLELGGATEAFF
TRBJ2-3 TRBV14 CASSFLLTDTQYF
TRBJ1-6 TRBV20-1 CSARQDYNSPLHF
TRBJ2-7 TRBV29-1 CSVARQGRYEQYF
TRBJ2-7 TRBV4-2 CASSHASGRENEQYF
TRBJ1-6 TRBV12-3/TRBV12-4 CASRTPGSPLHF
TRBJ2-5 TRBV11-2 CASSTASGRQETQYF
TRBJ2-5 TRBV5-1 CASSTADPPGETQYF
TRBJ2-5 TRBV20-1 CSAGRWRETQYF
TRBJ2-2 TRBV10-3 CAISPQGSINTGELFF